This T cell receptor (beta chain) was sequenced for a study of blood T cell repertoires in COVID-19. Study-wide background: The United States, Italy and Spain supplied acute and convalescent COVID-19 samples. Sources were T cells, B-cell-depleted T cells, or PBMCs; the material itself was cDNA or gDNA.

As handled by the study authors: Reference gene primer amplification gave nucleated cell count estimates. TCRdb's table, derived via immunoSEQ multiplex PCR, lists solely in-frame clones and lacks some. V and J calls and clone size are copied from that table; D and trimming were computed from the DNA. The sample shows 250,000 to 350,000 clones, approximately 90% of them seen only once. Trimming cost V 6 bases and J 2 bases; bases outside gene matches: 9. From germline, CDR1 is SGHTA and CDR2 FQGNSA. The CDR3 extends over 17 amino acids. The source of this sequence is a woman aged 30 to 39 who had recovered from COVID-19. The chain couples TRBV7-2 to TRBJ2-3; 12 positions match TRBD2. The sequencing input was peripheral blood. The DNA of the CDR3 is TGTGCCAGCAGTTCCATTGGACTAGCGGGGATCACAGATACGCAGTATTTT. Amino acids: CASSSIGLAGITDTQYF.